A single sample gave rise to the 14 T cell receptor beta chains below, sequenced in a study of Graves' ophthalmopathy and Graves' hyperthyroidism. Beta-chain TCR CDR3 regions were amplified from RNA transcripts. The library came from an HTBI-primed first-round RT-PCR and a second-round multiplex PCR. TCRdb independently ran MiXCR on the multiplex PCR reads; one entry per CDR3 protein. The data contain 200,000 to 250,000 distinct CDR3 sequences, approximately 28% of them seen just once; the ten biggest clones take up 8.5% to 9.5%. Sequencing was carried out using peripheral blood. These receptors were taken from a man aged 45-60 years with Graves' ophthalmopathy.

The rearrangement joins TRBV6-2 or TRBV6-3 to TRBJ2-7, with D possibly TRBD2 on 5 matching bases. This CDR3 is built from 16 residues. Looked up from germline, CDR1 is MNHEY and CDR2 is SVGEGT. The germline V and J ends were trimmed by 2 bases and 3 bases, with 17 bases remaining between them. CDR3 region: CASSYPRGGRGYEQYF. The CDR3 DNA is TGTGCCAGCAGTTACCCCCGAGGAGGCCGGGGCTACGAGCAGTACTTC.

This clonotype was observed many times. This chain uses TRBV7-2 with TRBJ2-5; the match to TRBD1 covers 8 bases. The length of the CDR3 is 14 residues. Looked up from germline, CDR1 is SGHTA and CDR2 is FQGNSA. The trim removed 3 bases at V and 4 bases at J, leaving 4 bases unmatched. CDR3 DNA: TGTGCCAGCAGCTTTGACAGGGGACGAGAGACCCAGTACTTC. This translates into CASSFDRGRETQYF. Full variable domain (rest looked up from reference TRBV7-2 and TRBJ2-5): GAGVSQSPSNKVTEKGKDVELRCDPISGHTALYWYRQSLGQGLEFLIYFQGNSAPDKSGLPSDRFSAERTGGSVSTLTIQRTQQEDSAVYLCASSFDRGRETQYFGPGTRLLVL.

There are many counts of this clonotype. The V call is TRBV20-1, the J call TRBJ2-7; 7 bases line up with TRBD1. Germline CDR1 reads DFQATT; CDR2 reads SNEGSKA (reference sequence). J gave up 5 bases and V 0 bases, and 10 bases lay outside the gene matches. This CDR3 is 15 amino acids long. CDR3 sequence: CSARDPGTALHEQYF. The DNA of the CDR3 is TGCAGTGCTAGAGATCCTGGGACAGCCCTCCACGAGCAGTACTTC.

There are many counts of this clonotype. CDR3 amino acids: CASSKDRGDEQYF. DNA of the CDR3: TGTGCCAGCAGTAAGGACAGGGGAGACGAGCAGTACTTC. The chain carries TRBV12-3 or TRBV12-4 and TRBJ2-7; 9 bases map to TRBD1. This CDR3 is built from 13 residues. V was pared by 5 bases and J by 5 bases, with 4 bases of the junction left unmatched.

At least ten counts were recorded for this clonotype. The V call is TRBV11-3, the J call TRBJ2-5; tentative D call: TRBD2 (5 bases). The ends were cut back, 0 bases at V and 4 bases at J, with 9 bases in the middle. Per the germline V gene, CDR1 is SGHNT and CDR2 is YENEEA. The CDR3 length is 14 residues. In DNA, the CDR3 is TGTGCCAGCAGCTTAGATCTAGAGGGAGAGACCCAGTACTTC. Encoded protein: CASSLDLEGETQYF.

This clonotype was found many times. This rearrangement joins TRBV3-1 to TRBJ1-1; possibly TRBD1 for D (5 bases). V lost 3 bases and J 2 bases, leaving 10 bases between the germline ends. The CDR3 loop spans 14 amino acids. CDR1 is LGHDT and CDR2 is YNNKEL in the germline V gene (reference sequence). CDR3 sequence: CASSQTDINTEAFF. Here the CDR3 DNA reads TGTGCCAGCAGCCAGACGGACATCAACACTGAAGCTTTCTTT.

This clonotype was counted ten times or more. The chain is built from TRBV11-2 and TRBJ2-5; no reliable D call. The CDR3 totals 13 residues. Trimming left V 8 bases short and J 6 bases short, with 16 bases between. Per the germline V gene, CDR1 is SGHAT and CDR2 is FQNNGV. The CDR3 DNA follows: TGTGCCAGCGAGCCGCCGTGGGCGCAGACCCAGTACTTC. It is translated as CASEPPWAQTQYF.

This clonotype was counted ten times or more. The V gene is TRBV28, the J gene TRBJ2-7, with 10 bases lining up with TRBD1. Germline assignment: CDR1 MDHEN and CDR2 SYDVKM. CDR3 length: 15 amino acids. The V gene end was trimmed by 6 bases and the J gene end by 1 base; junction bases not matched to a gene: 6. CDR3 DNA: TGTGCCAGCAGCCGCCTGGACAGGGGGTCCTACGAGCAGTACTTC. This encodes CASSRLDRGSYEQYF.

This clonotype was recorded many times. The genes are TRBV28 and TRBJ2-5; D is possibly TRBD1 or TRBD2 (7 bases each). Germline CDR1 reads MDHEN; CDR2 reads SYDVKM. V lost 7 bases, J lost 4 bases, and 13 bases lay in between. This CDR3 has 13 residues. The CDR3 spells CASTQGGTETQYF. CDR3 in DNA: TGTGCCAGCACCCAGGGGGGGACAGAGACCCAGTACTTC.

The table lists this clonotype with many counts. The chain is built from TRBV19 and TRBJ2-7; possibly TRBD2 for D (5 bases). Germline V gives CDR1 LNHDA, CDR2 SQIVND (reference sequence). Trimming shortened V by 3 bases and J by 5 bases, and 8 bases separated the two germline ends. The CDR3 covers 12 residues. The CDR3 is CASSMMGDEQYF. Written as DNA, the CDR3 is TGTGCCAGTAGTATGATGGGAGACGAGCAGTACTTC.

This clonotype was found many times. The rearrangement joins TRBV7-9 to TRBJ2-7, with 11 bases fitting TRBD1. Looked up from germline, CDR1 is SEHNR and CDR2 is FQNEAQ (reference sequence). V dropped 0 bases and J dropped 5; count of bases not matched to a gene: 6. The CDR3 has 16 residues. The DNA of the CDR3 is TGTGCCAGCAGCTTAGCGATAGGACAGGGGGCCCACGAGCAGTACTTC. It codes for CASSLAIGQGAHEQYF.

There are many counts of this clonotype. The rearrangement links TRBV7-3 to TRBJ2-7, with D possibly matching TRBD1 (5 bases). The V gene lost 5 bases and the J gene lost 0 bases, with 11 bases spanning the gap. The germline gives CDR1 SGHTA, CDR2 FQGTGA. This CDR3 region has 14 residues. The CDR3 DNA reads TGTGCCAGCAGCCCAGGGTTATACTCCTACGAGCAGTACTTC. Protein product: CASSPGLYSYEQYF.

Turning to this clonotype: One end of the junction fails to match germline, which may point to a read error. The J gene is TRBJ1-2, the V gene TRBV12-3 or TRBV12-4; TRBD1 is a possible D gene (6 bases). The length of the CDR3 is 15 residues. DNA for the CDR3: TGTGCCAGCAGTACAGGACAGAATCCTAACTATGGCCACACCTTC. Translating gives CASSTGQNPNYGHTF.

In its sample, this clonotype was seen many times. The V and J genes are TRBV24-1 and TRBJ2-1, with 12 bases lining up with TRBD2. V lost 3 bases, J lost 6 bases, and 5 bases stayed unmatched. This CDR3 comprises 16 residues. Germline CDR1 and CDR2: KGHDR and SFDVKD. CDR3 in amino acids: CATSDPSGRGGNEQFF. DNA for the CDR3: TGTGCCACCAGTGATCCTAGCGGGAGGGGAGGCAATGAGCAGTTCTTC.